Here is one T cell receptor beta chain with its context. What it binds is unknown. This record belongs to a study of B cell selection in AIRE deficiency. Overall study results and limits: Only around a tenth of around 3,900 shared Treg sequences were patient-specific; less than 40% healthy-specific.

Regulatory T cells were sorted as CD4+CD25hiCD127low/negative. Assay: immunoSEQ multiplex PCR; the TCRdb copy retains only in-frame clones and omits some. This table has about 1,700 clones, under 90% appearing once. CDR3 length equals 17 residues. J gave up 3 bases and V 5 bases, and 9 bases lay outside the gene matches. In germline, CDR1 is SGHTA, CDR2 FQGNSA. The gene calls are TRBV7-2 and TRBJ2-1; 11 bases agree with TRBD2. What was sequenced was CD4+CD25+ Tregs sorted from PBMCs. The receptor comes from a human donor in good health. The CDR3: CASSRPTSGISYNEQFF. The CDR3 nucleotides are TGTGCCAGCAGCCGCCCGACTAGCGGGATTAGCTACAATGAGCAGTTCTTC.